Below, one TCR beta chain is given with its context. CDR1 is MDHEN, CDR2 SYDVKM, per germline. The CDR3 length is 12 residues. The V gene lost 8 bases and the J gene lost 3 bases, with 11 bases spanning the gap. Random hexamers were used to reverse transcribe the RNA input (about 0.5 to 1 ug). TCRdb analysed the immunoSEQ multiplex PCR reads with MiXCR anew, one entry per CDR3 protein. In the table there are 250,000 to 300,000 distinct CDR3 sequences, 89% of which are singletons. These data are taken from a study of CD8 T cells in Susac syndrome. This receptor was identified in a human donor with multiple sclerosis. This chain connects TRBV28 to TRBJ2-7; tentative D call: TRBD1 (6 bases). Sequenced sample: CD8+ T cells from PBMCs. The CDR3 DNA reads TGTGCCAGCGCCAGGGGAGTCTACGAGCAGTACTTC. Amino acids: CASARGVYEQYF.